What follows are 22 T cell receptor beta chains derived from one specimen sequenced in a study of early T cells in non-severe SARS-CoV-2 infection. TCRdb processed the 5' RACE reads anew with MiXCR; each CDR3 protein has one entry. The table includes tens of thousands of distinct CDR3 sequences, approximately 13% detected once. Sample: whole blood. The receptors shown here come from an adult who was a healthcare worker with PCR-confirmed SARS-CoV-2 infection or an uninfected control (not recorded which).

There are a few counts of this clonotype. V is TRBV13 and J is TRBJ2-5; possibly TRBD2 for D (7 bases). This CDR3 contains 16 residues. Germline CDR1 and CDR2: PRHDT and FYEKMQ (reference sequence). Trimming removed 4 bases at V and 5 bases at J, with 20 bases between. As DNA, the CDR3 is TGTGCCAGCAGCTCCCTAGGGGGAGGGCCTCATGAGACCCAGTACTTC. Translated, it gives CASSSLGGGPHETQYF.

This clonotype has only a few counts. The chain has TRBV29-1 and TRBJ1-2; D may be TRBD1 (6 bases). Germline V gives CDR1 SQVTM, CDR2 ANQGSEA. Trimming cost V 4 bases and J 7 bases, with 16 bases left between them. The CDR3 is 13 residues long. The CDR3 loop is CSVGGPGGLGYTF. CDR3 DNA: TGCAGCGTTGGAGGTCCGGGGGGCCTTGGCTACACCTTC.

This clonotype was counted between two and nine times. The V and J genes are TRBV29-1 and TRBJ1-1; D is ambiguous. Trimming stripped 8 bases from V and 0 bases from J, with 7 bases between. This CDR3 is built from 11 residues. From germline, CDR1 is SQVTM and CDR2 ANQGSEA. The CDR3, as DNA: TGCAGCTCATACATGAACACTGAAGCTTTCTTT. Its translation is CSSYMNTEAFF.

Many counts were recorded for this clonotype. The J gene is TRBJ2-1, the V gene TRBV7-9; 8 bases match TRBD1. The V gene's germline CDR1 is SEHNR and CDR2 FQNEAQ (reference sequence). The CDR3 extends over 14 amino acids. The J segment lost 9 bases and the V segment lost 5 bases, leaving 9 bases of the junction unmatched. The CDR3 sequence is CASSTGQGPIEQFF. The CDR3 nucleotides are TGTGCCAGCAGCACAGGACAGGGCCCCATTGAGCAGTTCTTC.

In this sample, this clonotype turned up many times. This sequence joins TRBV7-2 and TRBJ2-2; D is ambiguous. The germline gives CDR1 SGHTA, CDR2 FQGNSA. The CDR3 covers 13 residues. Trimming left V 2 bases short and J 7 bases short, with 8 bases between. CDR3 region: CASSLMLGGELFF. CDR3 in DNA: TGTGCCAGCAGCTTAATGTTGGGCGGGGAGCTGTTTTTT.

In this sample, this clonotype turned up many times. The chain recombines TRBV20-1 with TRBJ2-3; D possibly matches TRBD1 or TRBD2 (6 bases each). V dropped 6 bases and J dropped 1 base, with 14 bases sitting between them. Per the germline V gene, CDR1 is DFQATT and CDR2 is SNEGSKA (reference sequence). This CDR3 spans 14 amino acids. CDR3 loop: CSARRGHGTDTQYF. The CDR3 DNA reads TGCAGTGCCCGACGGGGGCATGGCACAGATACGCAGTATTTT.

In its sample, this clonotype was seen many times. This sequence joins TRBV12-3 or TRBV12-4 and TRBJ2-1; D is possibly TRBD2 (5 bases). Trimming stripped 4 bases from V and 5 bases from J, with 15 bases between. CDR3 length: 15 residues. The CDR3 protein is CASSSRTPTHNEQFF. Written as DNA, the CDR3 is TGTGCCAGCAGTTCACGGACTCCGACACACAATGAGCAGTTCTTC.

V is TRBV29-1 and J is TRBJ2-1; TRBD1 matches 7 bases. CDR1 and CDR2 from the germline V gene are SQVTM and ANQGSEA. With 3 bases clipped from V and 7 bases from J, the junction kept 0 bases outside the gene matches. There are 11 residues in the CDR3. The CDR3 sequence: CSVDRGNEQFF. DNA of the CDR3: TGCAGCGTTGACAGGGGGAATGAGCAGTTCTTC.

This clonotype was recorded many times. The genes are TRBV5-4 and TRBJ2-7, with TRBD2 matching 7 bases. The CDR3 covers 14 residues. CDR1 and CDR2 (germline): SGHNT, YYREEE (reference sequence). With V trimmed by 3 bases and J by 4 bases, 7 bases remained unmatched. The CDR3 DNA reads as TGTGCCAGCAGCTCCCCGGGACTACCATACGAGCAGTACTTC. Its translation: CASSSPGLPYEQYF. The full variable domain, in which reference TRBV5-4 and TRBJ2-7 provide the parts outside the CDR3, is ETGVTQSPTHLIKTRGQQVTLRCSSQSGHNTVSWYQQALGQGPQFIFQYYREEENGRGNFPPRFSGLQFPNYSSELNVNALELDDSALYLCASSSPGLPYEQYFGPGTRLTVT.

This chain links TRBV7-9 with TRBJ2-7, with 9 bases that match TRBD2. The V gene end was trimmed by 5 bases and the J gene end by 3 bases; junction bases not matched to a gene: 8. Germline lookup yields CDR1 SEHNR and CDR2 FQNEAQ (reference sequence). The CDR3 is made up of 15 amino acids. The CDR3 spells CASSPLAGTNYEQYF. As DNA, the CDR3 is TGTGCCAGCAGCCCCCTAGCGGGAACTAACTACGAGCAGTACTTC.

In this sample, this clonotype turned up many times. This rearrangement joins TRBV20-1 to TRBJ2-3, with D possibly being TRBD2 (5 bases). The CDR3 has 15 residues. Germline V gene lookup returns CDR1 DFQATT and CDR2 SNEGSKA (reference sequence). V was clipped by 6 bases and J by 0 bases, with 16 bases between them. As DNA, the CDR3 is TGCAGTGCCCGTTCCTCGGGAAGTAGCACAGATACGCAGTATTTT. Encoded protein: CSARSSGSSTDTQYF.

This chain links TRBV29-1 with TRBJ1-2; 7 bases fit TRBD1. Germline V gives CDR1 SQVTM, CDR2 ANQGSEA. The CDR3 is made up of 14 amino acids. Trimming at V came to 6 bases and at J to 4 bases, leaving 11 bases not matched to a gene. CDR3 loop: CSVRNGTVLYGYTF. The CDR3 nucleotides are TGCAGCGTGAGAAATGGGACAGTGCTCTATGGCTACACCTTC.

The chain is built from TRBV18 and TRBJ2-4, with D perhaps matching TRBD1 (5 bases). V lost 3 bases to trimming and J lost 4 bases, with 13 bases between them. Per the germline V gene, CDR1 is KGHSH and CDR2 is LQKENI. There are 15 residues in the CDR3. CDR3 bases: TGTGCCAGCTCACCGGTGGGGCAGGGAAAAAACATTCAGTACTTC. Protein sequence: CASSPVGQGKNIQYF.

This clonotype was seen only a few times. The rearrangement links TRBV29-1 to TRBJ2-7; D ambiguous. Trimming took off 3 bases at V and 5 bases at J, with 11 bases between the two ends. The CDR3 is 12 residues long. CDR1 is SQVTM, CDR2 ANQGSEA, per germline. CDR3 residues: CSVEGRMNEQYF. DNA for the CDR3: TGCAGCGTTGAGGGAAGGATGAACGAGCAGTACTTC.

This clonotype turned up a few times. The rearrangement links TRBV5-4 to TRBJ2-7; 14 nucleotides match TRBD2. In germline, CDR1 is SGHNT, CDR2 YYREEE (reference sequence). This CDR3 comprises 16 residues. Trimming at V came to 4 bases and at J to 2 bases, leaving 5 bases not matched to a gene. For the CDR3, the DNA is TGTGCCAGCAGCGTAGGGACTAGCGGGGGACCCTACGAGCAGTACTTC. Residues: CASSVGTSGGPYEQYF.

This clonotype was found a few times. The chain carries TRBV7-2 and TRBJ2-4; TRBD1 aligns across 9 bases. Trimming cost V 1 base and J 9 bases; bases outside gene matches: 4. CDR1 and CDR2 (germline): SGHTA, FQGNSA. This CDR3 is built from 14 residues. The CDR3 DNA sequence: TGTGCCAGCAGCTTAGATGGGACAGGGACCATTCAGTACTTC. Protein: CASSLDGTGTIQYF. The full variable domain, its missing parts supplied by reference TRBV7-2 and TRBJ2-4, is GAGVSQSPSNKVTEKGKDVELRCDPISGHTALYWYRQSLGQGLEFLIYFQGNSAPDKSGLPSDRFSAERTGGSVSTLTIQRTQQEDSAVYLCASSLDGTGTIQYFGAGTRLSVL.

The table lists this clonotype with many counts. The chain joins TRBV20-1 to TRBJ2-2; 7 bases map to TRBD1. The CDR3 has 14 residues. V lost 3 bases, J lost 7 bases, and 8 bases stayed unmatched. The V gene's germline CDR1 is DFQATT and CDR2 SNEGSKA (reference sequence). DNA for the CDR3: TGCAGTGCTAGGAAAGACAGGGCGGACGGGGAGCTGTTTTTT. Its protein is CSARKDRADGELFF.

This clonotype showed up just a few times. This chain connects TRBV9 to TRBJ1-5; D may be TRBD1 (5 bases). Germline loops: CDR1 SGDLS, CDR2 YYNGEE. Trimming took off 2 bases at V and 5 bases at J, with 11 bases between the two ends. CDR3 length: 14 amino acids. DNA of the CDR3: TGTGCCAGCAGCGTCGATGGGGGGTATCAGCCCCAGCATTTT. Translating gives CASSVDGGYQPQHF.

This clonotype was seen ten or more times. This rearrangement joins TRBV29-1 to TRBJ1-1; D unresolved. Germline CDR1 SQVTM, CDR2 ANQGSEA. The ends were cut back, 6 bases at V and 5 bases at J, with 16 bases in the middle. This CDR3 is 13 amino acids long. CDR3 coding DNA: TGCAGCGTCTCAAGGGAGGGTTGGACTGAAGCTTTCTTT. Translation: CSVSREGWTEAFF.

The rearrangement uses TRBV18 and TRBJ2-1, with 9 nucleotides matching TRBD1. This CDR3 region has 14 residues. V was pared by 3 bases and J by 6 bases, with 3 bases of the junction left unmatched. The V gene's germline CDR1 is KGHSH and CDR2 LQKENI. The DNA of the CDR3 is TGTGCCAGCTCACCGTACAGGGGGCCCAATGAGCAGTTCTTC. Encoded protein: CASSPYRGPNEQFF.

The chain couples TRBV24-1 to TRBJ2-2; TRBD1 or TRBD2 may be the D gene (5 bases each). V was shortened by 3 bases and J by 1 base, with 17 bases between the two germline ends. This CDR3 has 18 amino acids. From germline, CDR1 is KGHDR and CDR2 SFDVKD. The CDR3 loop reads CATSDPPSGRLNTGELFF. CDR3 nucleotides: TGTGCCACCAGTGATCCTCCGTCGGGGCGGCTGAACACCGGGGAGCTGTTTTTT.

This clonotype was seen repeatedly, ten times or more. CDR3 nucleotide sequence: TGTGCCAGCAGTTTGAGCGGTATTAACTATGGCTACACCTTC. Translating it yields CASSLSGINYGYTF. The V gene is TRBV6-6, the J gene TRBJ1-2; D is unclear. This CDR3 comprises 14 residues. V was trimmed by 4 bases and J by 1 base, leaving 10 bases between them. The germline gives CDR1 MNHNY, CDR2 SVGAGI (reference sequence).